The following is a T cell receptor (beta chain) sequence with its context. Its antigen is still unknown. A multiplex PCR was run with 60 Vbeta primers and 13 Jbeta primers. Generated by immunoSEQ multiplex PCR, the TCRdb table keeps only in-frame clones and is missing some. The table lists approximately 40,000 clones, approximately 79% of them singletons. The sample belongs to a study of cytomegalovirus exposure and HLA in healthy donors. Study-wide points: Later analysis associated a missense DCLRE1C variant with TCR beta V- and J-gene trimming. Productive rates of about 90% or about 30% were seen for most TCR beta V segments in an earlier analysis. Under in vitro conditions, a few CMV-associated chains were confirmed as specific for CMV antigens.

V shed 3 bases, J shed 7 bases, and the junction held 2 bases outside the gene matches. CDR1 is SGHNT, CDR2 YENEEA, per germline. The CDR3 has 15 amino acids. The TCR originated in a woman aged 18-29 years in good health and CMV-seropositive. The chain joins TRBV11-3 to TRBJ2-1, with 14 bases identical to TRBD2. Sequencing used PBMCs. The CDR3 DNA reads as TGTGCCAGCAGCTTGGGACTAGCGGGAGTAAATGAGCAGTTCTTC. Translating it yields CASSLGLAGVNEQFF.